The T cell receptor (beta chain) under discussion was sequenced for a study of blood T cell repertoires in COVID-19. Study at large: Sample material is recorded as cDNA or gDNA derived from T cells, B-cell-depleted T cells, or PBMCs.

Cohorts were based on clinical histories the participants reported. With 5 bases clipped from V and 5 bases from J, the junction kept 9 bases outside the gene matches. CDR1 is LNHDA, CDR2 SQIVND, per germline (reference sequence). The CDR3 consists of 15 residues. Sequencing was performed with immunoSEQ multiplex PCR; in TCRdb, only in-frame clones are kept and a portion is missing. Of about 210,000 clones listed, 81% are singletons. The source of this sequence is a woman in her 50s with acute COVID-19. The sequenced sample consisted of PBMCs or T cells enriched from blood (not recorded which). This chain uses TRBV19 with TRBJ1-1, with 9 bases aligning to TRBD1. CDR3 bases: TGTGCCAGTAGTGAAACAGGGGGCAGGTTGACTGAAGCTTTCTTT. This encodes CASSETGGRLTEAFF.